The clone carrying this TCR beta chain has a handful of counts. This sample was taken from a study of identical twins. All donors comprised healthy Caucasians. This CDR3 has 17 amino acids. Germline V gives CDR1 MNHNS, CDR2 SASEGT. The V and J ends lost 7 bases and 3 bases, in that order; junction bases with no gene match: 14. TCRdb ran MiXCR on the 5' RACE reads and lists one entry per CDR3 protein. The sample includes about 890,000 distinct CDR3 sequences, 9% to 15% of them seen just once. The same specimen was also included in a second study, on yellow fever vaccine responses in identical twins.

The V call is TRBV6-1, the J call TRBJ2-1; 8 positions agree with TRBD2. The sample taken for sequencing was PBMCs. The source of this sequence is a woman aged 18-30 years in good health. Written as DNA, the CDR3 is TGTGCCAGCAATCCGGTCTGGTACCGGGAGGGCTACAATGAGCAGTTCTTC. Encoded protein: CASNPVWYREGYNEQFF.